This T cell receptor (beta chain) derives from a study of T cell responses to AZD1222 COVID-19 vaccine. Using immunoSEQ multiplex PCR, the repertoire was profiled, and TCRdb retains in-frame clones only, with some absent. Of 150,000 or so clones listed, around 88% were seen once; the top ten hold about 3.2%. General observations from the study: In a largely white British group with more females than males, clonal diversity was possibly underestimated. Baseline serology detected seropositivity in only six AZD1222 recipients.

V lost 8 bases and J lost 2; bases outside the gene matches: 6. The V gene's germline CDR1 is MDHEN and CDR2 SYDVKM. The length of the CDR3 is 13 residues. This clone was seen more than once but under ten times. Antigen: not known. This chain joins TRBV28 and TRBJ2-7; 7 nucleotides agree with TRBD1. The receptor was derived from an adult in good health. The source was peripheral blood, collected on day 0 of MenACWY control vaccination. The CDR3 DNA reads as TGTGCCAGCTCGAGGGACAGTCCCTACGAGCAGTACTTC. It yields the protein CASSRDSPYEQYF.